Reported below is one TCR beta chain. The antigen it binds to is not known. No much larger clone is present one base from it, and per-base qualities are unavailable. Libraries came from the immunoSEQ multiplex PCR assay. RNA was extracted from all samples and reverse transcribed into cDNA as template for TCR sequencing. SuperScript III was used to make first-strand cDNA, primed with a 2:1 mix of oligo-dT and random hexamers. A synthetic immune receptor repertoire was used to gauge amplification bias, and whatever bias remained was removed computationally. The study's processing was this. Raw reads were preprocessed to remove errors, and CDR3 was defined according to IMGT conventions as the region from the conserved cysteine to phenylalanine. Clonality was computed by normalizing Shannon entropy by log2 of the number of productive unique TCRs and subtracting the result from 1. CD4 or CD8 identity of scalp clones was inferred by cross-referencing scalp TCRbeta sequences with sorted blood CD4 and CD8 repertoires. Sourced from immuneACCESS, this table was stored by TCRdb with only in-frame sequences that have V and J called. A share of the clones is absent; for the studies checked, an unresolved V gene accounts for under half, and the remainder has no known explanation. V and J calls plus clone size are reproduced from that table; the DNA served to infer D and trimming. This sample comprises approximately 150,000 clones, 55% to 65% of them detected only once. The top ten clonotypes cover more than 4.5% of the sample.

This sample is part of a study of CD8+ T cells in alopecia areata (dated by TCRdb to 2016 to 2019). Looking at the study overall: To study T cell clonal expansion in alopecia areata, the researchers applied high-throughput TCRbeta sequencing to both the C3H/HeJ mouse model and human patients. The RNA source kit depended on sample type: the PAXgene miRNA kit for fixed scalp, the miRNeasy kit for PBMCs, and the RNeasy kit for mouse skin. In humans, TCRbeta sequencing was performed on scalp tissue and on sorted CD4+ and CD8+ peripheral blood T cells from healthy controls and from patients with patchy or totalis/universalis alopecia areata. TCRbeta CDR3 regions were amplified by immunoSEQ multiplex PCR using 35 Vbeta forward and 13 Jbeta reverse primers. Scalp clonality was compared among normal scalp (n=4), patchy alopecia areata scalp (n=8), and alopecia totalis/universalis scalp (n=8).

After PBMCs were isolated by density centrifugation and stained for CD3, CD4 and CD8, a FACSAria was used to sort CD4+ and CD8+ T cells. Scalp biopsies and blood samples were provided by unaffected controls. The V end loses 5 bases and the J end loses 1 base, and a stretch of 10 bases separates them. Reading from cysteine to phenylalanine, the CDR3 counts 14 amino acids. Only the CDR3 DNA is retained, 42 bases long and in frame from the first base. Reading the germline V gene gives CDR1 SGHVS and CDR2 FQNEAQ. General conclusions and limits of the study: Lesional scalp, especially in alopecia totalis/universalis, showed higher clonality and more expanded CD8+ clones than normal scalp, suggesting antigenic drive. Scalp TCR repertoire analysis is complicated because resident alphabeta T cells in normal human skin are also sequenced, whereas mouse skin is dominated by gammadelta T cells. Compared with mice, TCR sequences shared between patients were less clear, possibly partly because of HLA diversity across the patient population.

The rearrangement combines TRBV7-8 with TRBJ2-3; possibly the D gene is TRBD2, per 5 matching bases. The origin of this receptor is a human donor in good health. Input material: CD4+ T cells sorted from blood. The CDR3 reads CASSTGLGTDTQYF. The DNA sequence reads TGTGCCAGCAGCACCGGACTTGGCACAGATACGCAGTATTTT.